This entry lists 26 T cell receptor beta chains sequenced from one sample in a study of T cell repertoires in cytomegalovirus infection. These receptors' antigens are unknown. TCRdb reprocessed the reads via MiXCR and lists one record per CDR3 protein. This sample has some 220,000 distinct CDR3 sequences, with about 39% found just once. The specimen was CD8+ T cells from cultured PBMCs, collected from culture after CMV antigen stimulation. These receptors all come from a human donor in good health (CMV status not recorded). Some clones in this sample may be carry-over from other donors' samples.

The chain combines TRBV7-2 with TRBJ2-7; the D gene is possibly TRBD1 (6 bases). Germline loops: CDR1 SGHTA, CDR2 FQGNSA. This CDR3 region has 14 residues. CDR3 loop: CVRSWDTPGDEQYF. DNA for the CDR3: TGTGTTCGCAGCTGGGACACCCCTGGCGACGAGCAGTACTTC.

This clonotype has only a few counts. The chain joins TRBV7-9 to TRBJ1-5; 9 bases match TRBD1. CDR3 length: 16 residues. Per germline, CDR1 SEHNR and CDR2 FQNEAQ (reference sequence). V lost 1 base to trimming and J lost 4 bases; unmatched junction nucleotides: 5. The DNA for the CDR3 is TGTGCCAGCAGCTTAGGACAGGGGGATGGTAATCAGCCCCAGCATTTT. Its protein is CASSLGQGDGNQPQHF.

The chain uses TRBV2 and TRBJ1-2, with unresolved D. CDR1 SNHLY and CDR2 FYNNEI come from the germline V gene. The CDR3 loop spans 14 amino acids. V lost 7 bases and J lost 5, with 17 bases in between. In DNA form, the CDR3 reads TGTGCCAGCATCGGACTTACCCATAATTATGGCTACACCTTC. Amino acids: CASIGLTHNYGYTF.

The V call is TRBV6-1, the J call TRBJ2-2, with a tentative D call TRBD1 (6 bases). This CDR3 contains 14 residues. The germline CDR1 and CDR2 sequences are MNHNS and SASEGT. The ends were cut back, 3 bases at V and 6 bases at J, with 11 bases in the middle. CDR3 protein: CASSDFGQPGELFF. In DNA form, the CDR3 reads TGTGCCAGCAGTGACTTTGGACAGCCCGGGGAGCTGTTTTTT.

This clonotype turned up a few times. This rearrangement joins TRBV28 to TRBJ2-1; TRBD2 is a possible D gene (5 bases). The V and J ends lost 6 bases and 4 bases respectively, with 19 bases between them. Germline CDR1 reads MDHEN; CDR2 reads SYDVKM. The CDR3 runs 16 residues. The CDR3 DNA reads TGTGCCAGCAGCCCAAAGCGGTCGCGACCTTACAATGAGCAGTTCTTC. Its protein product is CASSPKRSRPYNEQFF.

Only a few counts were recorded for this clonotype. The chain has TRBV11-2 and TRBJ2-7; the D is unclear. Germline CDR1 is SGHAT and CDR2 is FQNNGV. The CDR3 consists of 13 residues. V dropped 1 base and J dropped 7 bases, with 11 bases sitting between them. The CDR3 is CASSLVWPQEQYF. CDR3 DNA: TGTGCCAGCAGCTTAGTGTGGCCCCAGGAGCAGTACTTC. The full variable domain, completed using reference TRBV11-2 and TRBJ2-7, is EAGVAQSPRYKIIEKRQSVAFWCNPISGHATLYWYQQILGQGPKLLIQFQNNGVVDDSQLPKDRFSAERLKGVDSTLKIQPAKLEDSAVYLCASSLVWPQEQYFGPGTRLTVT.

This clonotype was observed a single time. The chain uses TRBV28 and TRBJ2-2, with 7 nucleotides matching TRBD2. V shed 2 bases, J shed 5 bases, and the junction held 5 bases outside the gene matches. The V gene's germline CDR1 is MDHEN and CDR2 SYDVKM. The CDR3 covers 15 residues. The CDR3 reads CASSLIAGETGELFF. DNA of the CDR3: TGTGCCAGCAGTTTAATCGCGGGAGAGACCGGGGAGCTGTTTTTT.

The CDR3 DNA sequence: TGTGCCAGCAGTGAAAGGGGCTACAATGAGCAGTTCTTC. Residues: CASSERGYNEQFF. The V gene is TRBV6-1, the J gene TRBJ2-1, with a possible D match to TRBD1 (5 bases). V was clipped by 2 bases and J by 3 bases, with 5 bases between them. CDR3 length: 13 amino acids. Germline assignment: CDR1 MNHNS and CDR2 SASEGT.

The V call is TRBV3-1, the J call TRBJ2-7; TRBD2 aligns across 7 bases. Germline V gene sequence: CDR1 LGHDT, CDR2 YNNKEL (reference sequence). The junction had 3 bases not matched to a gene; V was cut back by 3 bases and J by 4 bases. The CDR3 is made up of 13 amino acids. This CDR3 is CASSQGGGYEQYF. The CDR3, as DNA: TGTGCCAGCAGCCAGGGGGGGGGATACGAGCAGTACTTC.

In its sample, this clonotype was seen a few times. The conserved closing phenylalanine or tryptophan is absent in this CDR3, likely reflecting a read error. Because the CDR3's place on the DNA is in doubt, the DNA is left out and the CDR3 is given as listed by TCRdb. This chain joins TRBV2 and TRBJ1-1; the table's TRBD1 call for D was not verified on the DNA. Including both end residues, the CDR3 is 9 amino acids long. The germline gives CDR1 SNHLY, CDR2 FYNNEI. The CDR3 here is CASRIGTAT.

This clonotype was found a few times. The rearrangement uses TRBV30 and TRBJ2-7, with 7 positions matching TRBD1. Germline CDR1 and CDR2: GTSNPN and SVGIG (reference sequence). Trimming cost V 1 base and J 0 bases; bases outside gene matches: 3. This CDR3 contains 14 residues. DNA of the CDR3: TGTGCCTGGAGTGGGGGGACAGTCTCCTACGAGCAGTACTTC. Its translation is CAWSGGTVSYEQYF.

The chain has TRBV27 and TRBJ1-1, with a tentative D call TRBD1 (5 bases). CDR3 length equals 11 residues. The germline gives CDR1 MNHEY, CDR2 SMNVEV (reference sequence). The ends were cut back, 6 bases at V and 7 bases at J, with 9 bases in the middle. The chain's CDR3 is CASRLGLEAFF. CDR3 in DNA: TGTGCCAGCAGACTGGGACTTGAAGCTTTCTTT.

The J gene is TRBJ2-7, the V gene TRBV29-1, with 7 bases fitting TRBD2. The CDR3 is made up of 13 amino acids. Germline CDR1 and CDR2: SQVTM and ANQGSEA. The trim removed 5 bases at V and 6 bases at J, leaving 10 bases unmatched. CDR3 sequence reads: CSVPTSRGVEQYF. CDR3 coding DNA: TGCAGCGTTCCTACGAGCCGGGGGGTCGAGCAGTACTTC.

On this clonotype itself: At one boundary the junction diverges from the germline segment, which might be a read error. CDR3 nucleotides: TGCAGCGCTGAAGCGTTAGGCCGGCAGCTTGGCTACACCTTC. It codes for CSAEALGRQLGYTF. V usage is TRBV29-1 and J usage is TRBJ1-2; D not resolved. CDR1 is SQVTM and CDR2 is ANQGSEA in the germline V gene. The CDR3 has 14 residues. The entire variable domain, with the rest obtained from reference TRBV29-1 and TRBJ1-2, is as follows: SAVISQKPSRDICQRGTSLTIQCQVDSQVTMMFWYRQQPGQSLTLIATANQGSEATYESGFVIDKFPISRPNLTFSTLTVSNMSPEDSSIYLCSAEALGRQLGYTFGSGTRLTVV.

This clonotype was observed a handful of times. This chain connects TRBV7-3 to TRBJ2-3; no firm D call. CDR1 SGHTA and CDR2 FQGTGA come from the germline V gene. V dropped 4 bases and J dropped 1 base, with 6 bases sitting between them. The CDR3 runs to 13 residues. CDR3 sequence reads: CASSSAGTDTQYF. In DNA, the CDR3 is TGTGCCAGCAGCTCGGCGGGCACAGATACGCAGTATTTT.

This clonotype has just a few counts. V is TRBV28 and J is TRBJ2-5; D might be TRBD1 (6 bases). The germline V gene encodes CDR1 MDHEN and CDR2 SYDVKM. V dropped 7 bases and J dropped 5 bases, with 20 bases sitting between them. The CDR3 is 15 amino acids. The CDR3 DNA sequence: TGTGCCAGCACCTTGGGGGCGGCCAGGGTGGAGACCCAGTACTTC. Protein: CASTLGAARVETQYF.

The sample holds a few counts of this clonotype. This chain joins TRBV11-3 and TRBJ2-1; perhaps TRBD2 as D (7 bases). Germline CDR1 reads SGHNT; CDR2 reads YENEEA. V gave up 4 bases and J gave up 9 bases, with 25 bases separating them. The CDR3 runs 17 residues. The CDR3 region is CASSSASAGRRDIEQFF. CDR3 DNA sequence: TGTGCCAGCAGCTCGGCCTCAGCGGGGCGAAGGGACATTGAGCAGTTCTTC.

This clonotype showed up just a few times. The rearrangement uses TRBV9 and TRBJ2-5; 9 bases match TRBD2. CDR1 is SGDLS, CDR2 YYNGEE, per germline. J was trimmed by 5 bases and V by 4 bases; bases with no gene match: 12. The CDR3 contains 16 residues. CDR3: CASSPPPPGLAETQYF. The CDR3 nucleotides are TGTGCCAGCAGCCCCCCGCCACCGGGACTAGCTGAGACCCAGTACTTC.

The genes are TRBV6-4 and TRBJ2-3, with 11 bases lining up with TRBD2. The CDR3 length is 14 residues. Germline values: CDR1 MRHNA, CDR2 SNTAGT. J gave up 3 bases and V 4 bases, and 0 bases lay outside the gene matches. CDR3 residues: CASSGTSGTDTQYF. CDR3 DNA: TGTGCCAGCAGTGGGACTAGCGGGACAGATACGCAGTATTTT.

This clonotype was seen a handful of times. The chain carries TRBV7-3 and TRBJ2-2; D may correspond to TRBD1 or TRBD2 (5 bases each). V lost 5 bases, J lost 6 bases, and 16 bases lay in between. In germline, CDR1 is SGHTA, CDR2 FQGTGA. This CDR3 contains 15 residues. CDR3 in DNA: TGTGCCAGCAGCCCAGGGACGGAAAGGGCCGGGGAGCTGTTTTTT. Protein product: CASSPGTERAGELFF.

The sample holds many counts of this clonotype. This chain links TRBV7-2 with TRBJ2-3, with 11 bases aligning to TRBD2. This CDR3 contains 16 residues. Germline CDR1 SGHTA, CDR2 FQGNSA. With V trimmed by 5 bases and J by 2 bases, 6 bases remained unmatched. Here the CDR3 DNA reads TGTGCCAGCAGCGTAAGACTAGCGGGACCCACAGATACGCAGTATTTT. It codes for CASSVRLAGPTDTQYF. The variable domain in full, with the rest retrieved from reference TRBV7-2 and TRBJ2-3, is GAGVSQSPSNKVTEKGKDVELRCDPISGHTALYWYRQSLGQGLEFLIYFQGNSAPDKSGLPSDRFSAERTGGSVSTLTIQRTQQEDSAVYLCASSVRLAGPTDTQYFGPGTRLTVL.

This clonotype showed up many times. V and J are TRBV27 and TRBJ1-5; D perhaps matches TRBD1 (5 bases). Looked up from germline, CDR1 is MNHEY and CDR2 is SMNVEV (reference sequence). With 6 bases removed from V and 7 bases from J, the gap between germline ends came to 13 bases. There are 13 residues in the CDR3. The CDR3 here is CASSQGSGQPQHF. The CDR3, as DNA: TGTGCCAGCAGCCAGGGCAGCGGGCAGCCCCAGCATTTT.

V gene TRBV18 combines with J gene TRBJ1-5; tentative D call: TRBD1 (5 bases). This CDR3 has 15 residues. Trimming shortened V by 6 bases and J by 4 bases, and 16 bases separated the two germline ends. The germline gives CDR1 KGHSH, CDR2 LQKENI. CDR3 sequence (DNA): TGTGCCAGCTCGCCCCGGGGCCAACCGAATCAGCCCCAGCATTTT. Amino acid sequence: CASSPRGQPNQPQHF. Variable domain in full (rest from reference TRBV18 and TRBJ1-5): NAGVMQNPRHLVRRRGQEARLRCSPMKGHSHVYWYRQLPEEGLKFMVYLQKENIIDESGMPKERFSAEFPKEGPSILRIQQVVRGDSAAYFCASSPRGQPNQPQHFGDGTRLSIL.

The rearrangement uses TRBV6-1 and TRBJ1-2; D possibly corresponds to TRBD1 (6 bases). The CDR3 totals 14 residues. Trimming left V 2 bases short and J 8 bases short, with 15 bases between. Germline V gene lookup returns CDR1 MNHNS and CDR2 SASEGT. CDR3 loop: CASSERYGGGGYTF. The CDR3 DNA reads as TGTGCCAGCAGTGAACGTTACGGGGGCGGGGGCTACACCTTC.

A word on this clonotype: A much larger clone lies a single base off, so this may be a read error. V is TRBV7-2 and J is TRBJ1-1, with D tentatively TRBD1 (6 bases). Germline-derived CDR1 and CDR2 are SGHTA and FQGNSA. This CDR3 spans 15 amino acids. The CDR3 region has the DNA TGTGTCAGCAGGATGACGGGGGCAGGGAGCACTGAAGCTTTCTTT. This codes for CVSRMTGAGSTEAFF.

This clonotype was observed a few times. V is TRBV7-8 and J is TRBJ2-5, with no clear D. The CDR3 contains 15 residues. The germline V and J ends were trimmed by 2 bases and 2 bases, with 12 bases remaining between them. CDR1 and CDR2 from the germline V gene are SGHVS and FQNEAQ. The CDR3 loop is CASSLKAYIQETQYF. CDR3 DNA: TGTGCCAGCAGCTTAAAGGCTTATATACAAGAGACCCAGTACTTC.